This TCR beta chain was profiled in a study of T cells in Graves' hyperthyroidism and ophthalmopathy. Trimming removed 1 base from V and 1 base from J, with 9 bases in between. The CDR3 spans 15 residues. From germline, CDR1 is SGDLS and CDR2 YYNGEE. Exclusion of patients followed from uncontrolled infection, other autoimmune disease, pregnancy or lactation. RNA transcripts provided the source from which TCR beta CDR3 regions were amplified. Using the HTBI primer set, a first-round RT-PCR was run on the TCR CDR3. From the multiplex PCR reads, TCRdb called clonotypes with MiXCR, one entry per CDR3 protein. The data contain hundreds of thousands of distinct CDR3 sequences, 40% to 55% of them seen just once; the ten biggest clones take up approximately 6.8%.

The sample consisted of peripheral blood or thyroid tissue (not recorded which). The chain is built from TRBV9 and TRBJ1-3; D might be TRBD1 (5 bases). This clonotype originated in an adult man with Graves' disease, either hyperthyroidism or ophthalmopathy (not recorded which). In DNA form, the CDR3 reads TGTGCCAGCAGCGTACGGTGGGGGTCTGGAAACACCATATATTTT. As protein: CASSVRWGSGNTIYF.